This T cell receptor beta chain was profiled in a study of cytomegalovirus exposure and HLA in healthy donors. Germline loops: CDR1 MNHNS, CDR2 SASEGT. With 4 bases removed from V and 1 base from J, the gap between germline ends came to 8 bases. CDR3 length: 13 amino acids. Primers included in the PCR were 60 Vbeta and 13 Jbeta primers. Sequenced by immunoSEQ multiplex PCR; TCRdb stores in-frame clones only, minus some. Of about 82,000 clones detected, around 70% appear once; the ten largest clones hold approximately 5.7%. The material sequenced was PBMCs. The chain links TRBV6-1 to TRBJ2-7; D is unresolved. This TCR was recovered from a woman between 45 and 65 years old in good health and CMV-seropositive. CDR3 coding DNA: TGTGCCAGCAGTGTGCAGGCATCCTACGAGCAGTACTTC. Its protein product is CASSVQASYEQYF.